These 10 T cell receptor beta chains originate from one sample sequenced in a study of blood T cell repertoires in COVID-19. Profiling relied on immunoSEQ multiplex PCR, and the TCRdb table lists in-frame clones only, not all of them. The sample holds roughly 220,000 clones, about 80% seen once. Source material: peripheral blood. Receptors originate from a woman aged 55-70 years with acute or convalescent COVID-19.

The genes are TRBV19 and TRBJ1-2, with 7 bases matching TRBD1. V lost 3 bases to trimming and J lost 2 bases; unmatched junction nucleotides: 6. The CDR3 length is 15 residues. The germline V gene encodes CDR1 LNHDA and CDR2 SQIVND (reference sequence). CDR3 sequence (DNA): TGTGCCAGTAGTATTCGGGCAGGGGGGAACTATGGCTACACCTTC. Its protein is CASSIRAGGNYGYTF.

The CDR3 is CASSVSNFATNEKLFF. The CDR3 nucleotides read TGCGCCAGCAGTGTTAGTAACTTTGCAACTAATGAAAAACTGTTTTTT. The genes are TRBV10-1 and TRBJ1-4, with D uncertain. From germline, CDR1 is WNHNN and CDR2 SYGVQD (reference sequence). V was pared by 4 bases and J by 0 bases, with 12 bases between. The CDR3 contains 16 residues.

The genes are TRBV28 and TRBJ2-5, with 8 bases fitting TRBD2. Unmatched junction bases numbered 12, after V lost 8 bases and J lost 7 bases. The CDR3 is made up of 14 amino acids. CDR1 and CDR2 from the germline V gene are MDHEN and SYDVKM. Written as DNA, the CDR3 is TGTGCCAGCTCTCGGGGGGGCCAAGCCTGGACCCAGTACTTC. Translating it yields CASSRGGQAWTQYF. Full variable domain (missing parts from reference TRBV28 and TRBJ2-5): DVKVTQSSRYLVKRTGEKVFLECVQDMDHENMFWYRQDPGLGLRLIYFSYDVKMKEKGDIPEGYSVSREKKERFSLILESASTNQTSMYLCASSRGGQAWTQYFGPGTRLLVL.

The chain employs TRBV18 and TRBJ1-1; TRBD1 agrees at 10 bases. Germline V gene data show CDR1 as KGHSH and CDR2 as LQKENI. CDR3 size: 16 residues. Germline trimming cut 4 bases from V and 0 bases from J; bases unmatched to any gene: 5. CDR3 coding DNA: TGTGCCAGCTCACGAGGACAGGGGGGGTTGAACACTGAAGCTTTCTTT. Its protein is CASSRGQGGLNTEAFF.

The CDR3 loop is CASSLVGHTYEQYF. Written as DNA, the CDR3 is TGCGCCAGCAGCTTGGTGGGACACACCTACGAGCAGTACTTC. The V call is TRBV5-1, the J call TRBJ2-7, with D possibly matching TRBD1 (6 bases). Germline V lookup: CDR1 SGHRS, CDR2 YFSETQ. V lost 0 bases and J lost 2, with 9 bases in between. The CDR3 runs 14 residues.

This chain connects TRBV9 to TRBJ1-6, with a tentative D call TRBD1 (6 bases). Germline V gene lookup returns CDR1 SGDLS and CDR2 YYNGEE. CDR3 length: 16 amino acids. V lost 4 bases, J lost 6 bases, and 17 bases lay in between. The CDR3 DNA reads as TGTGCCAGCAGCCGGTGGGGGGGCGTTTCTAATTCACCCCTCCACTTT. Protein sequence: CASSRWGGVSNSPLHF.

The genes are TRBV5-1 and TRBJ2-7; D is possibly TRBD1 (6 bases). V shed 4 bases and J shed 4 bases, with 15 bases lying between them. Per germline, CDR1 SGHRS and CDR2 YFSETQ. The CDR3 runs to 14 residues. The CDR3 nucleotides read TGCGCCAGCAGCCCACGCTCAGGGGTTTACGAGCAGTACTTC. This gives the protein CASSPRSGVYEQYF.

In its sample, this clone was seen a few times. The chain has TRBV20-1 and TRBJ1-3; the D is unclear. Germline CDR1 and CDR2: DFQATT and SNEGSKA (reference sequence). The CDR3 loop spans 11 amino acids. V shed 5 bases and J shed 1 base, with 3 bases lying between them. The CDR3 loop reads CSALSGNTIYF. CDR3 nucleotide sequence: TGCAGTGCTCTATCTGGAAACACCATATATTTT.

The CDR3 sequence: CASSPRTDYTGELFF. CDR3 coding DNA: TGTGCCAGCAGCCCGAGGACAGATTACACCGGGGAGCTGTTTTTT. This chain links TRBV5-6 with TRBJ2-2; maybe TRBD1 (6 bases). V dropped 4 bases and J dropped 3 bases, with 13 bases sitting between them. The germline V gene encodes CDR1 SGHDT and CDR2 YYEEEE. The CDR3 covers 15 residues.

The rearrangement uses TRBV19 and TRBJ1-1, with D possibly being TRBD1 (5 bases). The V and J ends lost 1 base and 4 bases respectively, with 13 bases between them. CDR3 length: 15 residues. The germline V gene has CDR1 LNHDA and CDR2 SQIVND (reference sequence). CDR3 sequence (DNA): TGTGCCAGTAGTATAGGGTCAGGGAAGAGCACTGAAGCTTTCTTT. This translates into CASSIGSGKSTEAFF.